This T cell receptor (beta chain) comes out of a study of blood T cell repertoires in COVID-19. In terms of age and location, participants ranged from roughly 18 to 100 years and lived in roughly 22 US areas. The CDR3 is 15 amino acids. V lost 3 bases, J lost 5 bases, and 6 bases stayed unmatched. CDR1 SGHTA and CDR2 FQGNSA come from the germline V gene. The repertoire was sequenced with immunoSEQ multiplex PCR; TCRdb's copy has only in-frame clones and lacks some. This table holds approximately 81,000 clones, 85% to 90% found once. This receptor was obtained from a woman between 50 and 59 years old with acute COVID-19. The chain uses TRBV7-2 and TRBJ2-7; TRBD2 matches at 11 bases. Sample: PBMCs or T cells enriched from blood (not recorded which). Here the CDR3 reads CASSFIGLAGNEQYF. DNA for the CDR3: TGTGCCAGCAGCTTTATTGGACTAGCGGGCAACGAGCAGTACTTC.